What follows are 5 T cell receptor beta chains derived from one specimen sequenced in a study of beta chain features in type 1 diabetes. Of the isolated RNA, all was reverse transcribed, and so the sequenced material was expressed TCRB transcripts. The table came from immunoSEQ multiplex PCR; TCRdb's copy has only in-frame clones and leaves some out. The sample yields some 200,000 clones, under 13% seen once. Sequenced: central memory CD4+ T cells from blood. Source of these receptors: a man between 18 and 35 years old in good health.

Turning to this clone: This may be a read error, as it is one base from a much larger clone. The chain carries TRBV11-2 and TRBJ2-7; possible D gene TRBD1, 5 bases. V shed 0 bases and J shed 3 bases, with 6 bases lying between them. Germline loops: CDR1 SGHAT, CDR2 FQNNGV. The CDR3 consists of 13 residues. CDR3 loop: CASSLDRVYEQYF. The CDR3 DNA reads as TGTGCCAGCAGCTTAGACAGGGTCTACGAGCAGTACTTC.

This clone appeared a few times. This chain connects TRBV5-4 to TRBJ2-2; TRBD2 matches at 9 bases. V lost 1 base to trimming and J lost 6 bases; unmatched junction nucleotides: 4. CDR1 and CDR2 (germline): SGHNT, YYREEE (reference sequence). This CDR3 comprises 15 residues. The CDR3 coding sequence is TGTGCCAGCAGCTTGACGGCGGGAGGGCCCGGGGAGCTGTTTTTT. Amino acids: CASSLTAGGPGELFF.

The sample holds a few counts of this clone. The CDR3 here is CASSHPPGGIYNEQFF. The CDR3 nucleotides are TGTGCCAGCAGCCATCCCCCGGGAGGTATCTACAATGAGCAGTTCTTC. This rearrangement joins TRBV7-2 to TRBJ2-1, with 7 bases that match TRBD2. This CDR3 region has 16 residues. V shed 5 bases and J 3 bases; nucleotides not matched to a gene: 10. Germline-derived CDR1 and CDR2 are SGHTA and FQGNSA.

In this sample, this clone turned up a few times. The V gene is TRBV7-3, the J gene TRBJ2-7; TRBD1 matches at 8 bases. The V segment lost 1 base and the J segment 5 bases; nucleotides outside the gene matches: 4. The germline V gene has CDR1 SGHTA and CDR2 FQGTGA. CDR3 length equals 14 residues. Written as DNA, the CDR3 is TGTGCCAGCAGCTTAAGGAGACAGGGGAACGAGCAGTACTTC. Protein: CASSLRRQGNEQYF.

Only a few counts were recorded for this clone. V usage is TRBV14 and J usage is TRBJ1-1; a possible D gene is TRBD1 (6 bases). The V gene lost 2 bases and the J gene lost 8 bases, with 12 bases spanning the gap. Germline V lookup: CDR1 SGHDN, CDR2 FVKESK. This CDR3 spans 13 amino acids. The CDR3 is CASSQFRTAEAFF. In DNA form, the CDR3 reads TGTGCCAGCAGCCAATTTCGGACAGCCGAAGCTTTCTTT.